A single sample is the source of the 18 T cell receptor beta chains below, sequenced in a study of blood T cell repertoires in COVID-19. Produced via immunoSEQ multiplex PCR; TCRdb's table is partial and in-frame only. The profile shows a few hundred thousand clones, more than 75% of them singletons. Sequencing was carried out using PBMCs or T cells enriched from blood (not recorded which). The receptor set was obtained from a woman in her thirties or forties who had recovered from COVID-19.

This chain links TRBV7-2 with TRBJ1-4, with 8 bases matching TRBD1. After removal of 5 bases from V and 7 bases from J, the junction contained 9 bases not matched to a gene. The CDR3 consists of 15 residues. Germline V gene data show CDR1 as SGHTA and CDR2 as FQGNSA. CDR3 sequence: CASSPRQGLREKLFF. The CDR3 nucleotides are TGTGCCAGCAGCCCTCGACAGGGGTTACGTGAAAAACTGTTTTTT. Supplemented by reference TRBV7-2 and TRBJ1-4, the full variable domain reads GAGVSQSPSNKVTEKGKDVELRCDPISGHTALYWYRQSLGQGLEFLIYFQGNSAPDKSGLPSDRFSAERTGGSVSTLTIQRTQQEDSAVYLCASSPRQGLREKLFFGSGTQLSVL.

This chain uses TRBV7-2 with TRBJ2-1; D might be TRBD1 (5 bases). Between the trimmed V and J ends, which lost 5 bases and 6 bases, there was a span of 11 bases. The CDR3 is 13 amino acids. Looked up from germline, CDR1 is SGHTA and CDR2 is FQGNSA. CDR3 DNA: TGTGCCAGCAGCCAACAGGCTGGCAATGAGCAGTTCTTC. As protein: CASSQQAGNEQFF.

V and J are TRBV10-3 and TRBJ2-2, with 8 bases fitting TRBD1. Germline values: CDR1 ENHRY, CDR2 SYGVKD. V lost 8 bases and J lost 4; bases outside the gene matches: 6. The CDR3 length is 14 residues. CDR3 nucleotides: TGTGCCATCGGCGGACAGGGTTTCACCGGGGAGCTGTTTTTT. It encodes CAIGGQGFTGELFF.

The rearrangement links TRBV5-1 to TRBJ2-1, with D maybe TRBD2 (6 bases). V was clipped by 3 bases and J by 1 base, with 11 bases between them. From germline, CDR1 is SGHRS and CDR2 YFSETQ. The CDR3 consists of 15 residues. The CDR3: CASSSGGGSYNEQFF. The CDR3 coding sequence is TGCGCCAGCAGCTCCGGAGGAGGGTCCTACAATGAGCAGTTCTTC.

V and J are TRBV4-2 and TRBJ2-5, with D hard to call. Germline-derived CDR1 and CDR2 are LGHNA and YNFKEQ. V was trimmed by 4 bases and J by 4 bases, leaving 16 bases between them. This CDR3 comprises 15 residues. CDR3 region: CASSPLSVARETQYF. CDR3 nucleotide sequence: TGTGCCAGCAGCCCACTATCTGTGGCTCGAGAGACCCAGTACTTC.

The chain joins TRBV5-6 to TRBJ2-7; the match to TRBD1 covers 8 bases. Germline loops: CDR1 SGHDT, CDR2 YYEEEE. The CDR3 has 16 amino acids. Unmatched junction bases numbered 13, after V lost 1 base and J lost 7 bases. Here the CDR3 reads CASSLMVAGGLGEQYF. The CDR3 nucleotides are TGTGCCAGCAGCTTGATGGTTGCAGGGGGCCTAGGAGAGCAGTACTTC.

This clone was counted a few times. This chain links TRBV5-1 with TRBJ1-1, with TRBD1 matching 7 bases. This CDR3 region has 14 residues. Germline CDR1 and CDR2: SGHRS and YFSETQ. The ends lost 4 bases at V and 1 base at J; junction bases unmatched: 4. CDR3: CASSPGTENTEAFF. The CDR3, as DNA: TGCGCCAGCAGCCCCGGGACAGAGAACACTGAAGCTTTCTTT.

The gene calls are TRBV7-2 and TRBJ2-3; 8 bases fit TRBD2. The length of the CDR3 is 17 residues. Losses at the gene ends were 0 bases for V and 2 bases for J; bases not matched to a gene: 7. The germline gives CDR1 SGHTA, CDR2 FQGNSA. DNA of the CDR3: TGTGCCAGCAGCTTAGCGCTAACTAGCGGAAACACAGATACGCAGTATTTT. It is translated as CASSLALTSGNTDTQYF.

The chain links TRBV5-4 to TRBJ2-7; TRBD2 matches at 10 bases. Per germline, CDR1 SGHNT and CDR2 YYREEE (reference sequence). The CDR3 sequence is 16 residues long. The ends lost 5 bases at V and 2 bases at J; junction bases unmatched: 10. The CDR3 reads CASSYDVTSGAYEQYF. In DNA, the CDR3 is TGTGCCAGCAGTTATGATGTTACTAGCGGGGCCTACGAGCAGTACTTC.

The rearrangement uses TRBV25-1 and TRBJ1-4; D is unclear. The V end was cut by 3 bases, the J end by 0 bases, with 11 bases between. Per the germline V gene, CDR1 is MGHDK and CDR2 is SYGVNS. The CDR3 has 16 residues. The CDR3 sequence: CASSDRRSTTNEKLFF. CDR3 in DNA: TGTGCCAGCAGTGACAGGAGGAGCACAACTAATGAAAAACTGTTTTTT.

The V call is TRBV18, the J call TRBJ2-1; 8 bases fit TRBD2. The CDR3 extends over 15 amino acids. The J segment lost 4 bases and the V segment lost 2 bases, leaving 4 bases of the junction unmatched. Germline CDR1 is KGHSH and CDR2 is LQKENI. The CDR3 loop reads CASSPGQREYNEQFF. CDR3 DNA: TGTGCCAGCTCACCAGGGCAGCGGGAGTACAATGAGCAGTTCTTC.

The chain combines TRBV5-1 with TRBJ1-2; TRBD1 is a possible D gene (5 bases). Germline V gene lookup returns CDR1 SGHRS and CDR2 YFSETQ. Trimming left V 2 bases short and J 4 bases short, with 18 bases between. This CDR3 is 16 amino acids long. The CDR3 reads CASSLSSGTDSYGYTF. For the CDR3, the DNA is TGCGCCAGCAGCTTAAGTAGCGGGACGGATTCCTATGGCTACACCTTC.

CDR3 nucleotides: TGCGCCAGCAGCCCCGAGGGACAGGGAGTGGCTGAAGCTTTCTTT. It is translated as CASSPEGQGVAEAFF. The chain is built from TRBV4-3 and TRBJ1-1; 9 bases line up with TRBD1. Trimming took 4 bases from V and 6 from J; bases not matched to a gene: 9. The CDR3 contains 15 residues. Germline values: CDR1 LGHNA, CDR2 YSLEER.

The chain recombines TRBV7-2 with TRBJ2-3; a weak D match, TRBD2 (6 bases). Trimming removed 5 bases from V and 1 base from J, with 10 bases in between. The CDR3 has 14 amino acids. CDR1 and CDR2 from the germline V gene are SGHTA and FQGNSA. The DNA of the CDR3 is TGTGCCAGCAGCCGCGCTAGCGGCACAGATACGCAGTATTTT. It codes for CASSRASGTDTQYF.

The rearrangement uses TRBV6-5 and TRBJ1-4; tentative D call: TRBD1 (6 bases). V lost 2 bases to trimming and J lost 8 bases, with 15 bases between them. Per germline, CDR1 MNHEY and CDR2 SVGAGI. This CDR3 spans 15 amino acids. CDR3 loop: CASSYNGAGEEKLFF. In nucleotides, the CDR3 is TGTGCCAGCAGTTACAACGGGGCAGGGGAAGAAAAACTGTTTTTT.

This sequence joins TRBV29-1 and TRBJ2-5; no firm D call. The CDR3 runs to 12 residues. Between the trimmed V and J ends, which lost 8 bases and 2 bases, there was a span of 12 bases. Germline CDR1 reads SQVTM; CDR2 reads ANQGSEA. The DNA of the CDR3 is TGCAGCTTTGGCGGCAGACAAGAGACCCAGTACTTC. Translated: CSFGGRQETQYF.

This clone appeared once. At one of its ends the junction is not consistent with the germline gene, which may arise from a read error. In the same sample, other DNA sequences code for this CDR3. This chain joins TRBV7-9 and TRBJ1-6, with 7 bases matching TRBD1. CDR3 size: 15 residues. Per the germline V gene, CDR1 is SEHNR and CDR2 is FQNEAQ (reference sequence). The CDR3 sequence is CASSLGTVGDSPLHF. The CDR3 DNA reads TGTGCCAGTAGCTTGGGGACAGTAGGCGATTCACCCCTCCACTTT.

The chain links TRBV5-1 to TRBJ1-1, with a weak D call TRBD1 (6 bases). The V gene's germline CDR1 is SGHRS and CDR2 YFSETQ. The ends were cut back, 4 bases at V and 4 bases at J, with 14 bases in the middle. The CDR3 runs 14 residues. The chain's CDR3 is CASSRTGLGTEAFF. In nucleotides, the CDR3 is TGCGCCAGCAGCAGAACAGGGCTTGGCACTGAAGCTTTCTTT.